This record covers a single T cell receptor (beta chain). Its antigen is undetermined. These data are taken from a study of cytomegalovirus exposure and HLA in healthy donors. Notes on the study in general: Immune exposure data for these donors was limited to CMV serostatus. Highly shared variants forming one cluster were likely a sequencing artifact. Productive rates of about 90% or about 30% were seen for most TCR beta V segments in an earlier analysis.

The CDR3 is 15 amino acids. Germline assignment: CDR1 MNHEY and CDR2 SVGAGI. Deletions cut 3 bases from V and 2 bases from J, with 13 bases between. This PCR relied on a set of 60 Vbeta primers and 13 Jbeta primers. As handled by the study authors: Approximately 10 million shared chains were among approximately 80 million unique TCR beta chains counted in a later analysis. Libraries were prepared by immunoSEQ multiplex PCR; TCRdb keeps only in-frame clonotypes and omits some of them. The V and J calls and clone size come from that table; D and trimming were worked out from the DNA. The profile shows approximately 100,000 clones, roughly 74% of them singletons.

This clonotype was obtained from a woman between 40 and 50 years old in good health and CMV-seronegative. The rearrangement links TRBV6-5 to TRBJ2-5; D might be TRBD2 (5 bases). Specimen: PBMCs. CDR3 DNA sequence: TGTGCCAGCAGTTATCCACGGGGTGCGCAAGAGACCCAGTACTTC. Translation: CASSYPRGAQETQYF.